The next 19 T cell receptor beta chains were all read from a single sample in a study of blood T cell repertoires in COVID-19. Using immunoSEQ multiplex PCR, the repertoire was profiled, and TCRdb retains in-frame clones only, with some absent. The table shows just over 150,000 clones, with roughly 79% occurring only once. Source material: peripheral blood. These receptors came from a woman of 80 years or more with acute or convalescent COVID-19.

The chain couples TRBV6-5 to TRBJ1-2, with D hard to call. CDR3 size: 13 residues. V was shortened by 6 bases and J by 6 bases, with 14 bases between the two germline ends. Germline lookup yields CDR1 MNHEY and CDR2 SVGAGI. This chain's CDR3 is CASSPIEENGYTF. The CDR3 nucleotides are TGTGCCAGCAGCCCAATTGAGGAGAATGGCTACACCTTC.

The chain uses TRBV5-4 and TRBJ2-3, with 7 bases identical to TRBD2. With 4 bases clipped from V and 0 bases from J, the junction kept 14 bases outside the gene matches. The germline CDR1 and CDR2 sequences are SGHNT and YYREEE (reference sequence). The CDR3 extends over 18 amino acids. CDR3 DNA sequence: TGTGCCAGCAGCCAAGGAGGAGGCGGGAGCACTAGCACAGATACGCAGTATTTT. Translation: CASSQGGGGSTSTDTQYF.

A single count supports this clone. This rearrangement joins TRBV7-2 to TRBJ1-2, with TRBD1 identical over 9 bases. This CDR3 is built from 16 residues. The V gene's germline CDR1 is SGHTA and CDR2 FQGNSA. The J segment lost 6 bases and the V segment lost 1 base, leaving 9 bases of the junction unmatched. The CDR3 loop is CASSLVQGADLNGYTF. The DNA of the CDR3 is TGTGCCAGCAGCTTAGTACAGGGGGCGGACTTGAATGGCTACACCTTC. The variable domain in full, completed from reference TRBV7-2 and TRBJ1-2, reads GAGVSQSPSNKVTEKGKDVELRCDPISGHTALYWYRQSLGQGLEFLIYFQGNSAPDKSGLPSDRFSAERTGGSVSTLTIQRTQQEDSAVYLCASSLVQGADLNGYTFGSGTRLTVV.

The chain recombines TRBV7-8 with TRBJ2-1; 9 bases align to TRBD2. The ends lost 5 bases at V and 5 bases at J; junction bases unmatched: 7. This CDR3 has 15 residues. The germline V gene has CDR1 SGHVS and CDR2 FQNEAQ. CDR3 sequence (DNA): TGTGCCAGCAGCCTGACTAGCGGCCCTCACAATGAGCAGTTCTTC. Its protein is CASSLTSGPHNEQFF.

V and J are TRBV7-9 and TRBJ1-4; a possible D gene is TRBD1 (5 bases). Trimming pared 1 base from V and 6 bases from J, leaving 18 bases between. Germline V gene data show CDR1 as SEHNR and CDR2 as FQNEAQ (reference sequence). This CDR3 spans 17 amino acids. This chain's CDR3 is CASSLGVSGLADEKLFF. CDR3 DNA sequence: TGTGCCAGCAGCTTAGGGGTTTCAGGGTTGGCCGATGAAAAACTGTTTTTT. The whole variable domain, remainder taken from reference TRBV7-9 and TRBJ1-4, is DTGVSQNPRHKITKRGQNVTFRCDPISEHNRLYWYRQTLGQGPEFLTYFQNEAQLEKSRLLSDRFSAERPKGSFSTLEIQRTEQGDSAMYLCASSLGVSGLADEKLFFGSGTQLSVL.

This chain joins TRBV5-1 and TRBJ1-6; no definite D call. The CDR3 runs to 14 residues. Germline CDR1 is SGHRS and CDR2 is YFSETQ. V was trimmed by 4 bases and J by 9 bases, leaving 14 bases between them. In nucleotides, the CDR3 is TGCGCCAGCAGCCTGAGAGATCGTGGTTCACCCCTCCACTTT. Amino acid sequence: CASSLRDRGSPLHF. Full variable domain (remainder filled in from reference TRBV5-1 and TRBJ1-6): KAGVTQTPRYLIKTRGQQVTLSCSPISGHRSVSWYQQTPGQGLQFLFEYFSETQRNKGNFPGRFSGRQFSNSRSEMNVSTLELGDSALYLCASSLRDRGSPLHFGNGTRLTVT.

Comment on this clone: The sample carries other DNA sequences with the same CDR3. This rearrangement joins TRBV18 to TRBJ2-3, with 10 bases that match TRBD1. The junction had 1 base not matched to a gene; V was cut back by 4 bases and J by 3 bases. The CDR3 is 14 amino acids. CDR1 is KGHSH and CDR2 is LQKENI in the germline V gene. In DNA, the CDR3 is TGTGCCAGCTCACGGACAGGGGGGACAGATACGCAGTATTTT. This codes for CASSRTGGTDTQYF.

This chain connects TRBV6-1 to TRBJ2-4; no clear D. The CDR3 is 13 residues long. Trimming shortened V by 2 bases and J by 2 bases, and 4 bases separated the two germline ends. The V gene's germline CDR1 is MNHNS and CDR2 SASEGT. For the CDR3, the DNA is TGTGCCAGCAGTGAACAGTCCAAAAACATTCAGTACTTC. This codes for CASSEQSKNIQYF.

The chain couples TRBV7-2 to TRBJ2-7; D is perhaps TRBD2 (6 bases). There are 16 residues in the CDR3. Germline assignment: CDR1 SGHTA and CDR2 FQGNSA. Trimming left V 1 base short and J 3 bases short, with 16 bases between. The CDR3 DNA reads TGTGCCAGCAGCTTAGACGTCGTCGGGAGAAACTACGAGCAGTACTTC. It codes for CASSLDVVGRNYEQYF.

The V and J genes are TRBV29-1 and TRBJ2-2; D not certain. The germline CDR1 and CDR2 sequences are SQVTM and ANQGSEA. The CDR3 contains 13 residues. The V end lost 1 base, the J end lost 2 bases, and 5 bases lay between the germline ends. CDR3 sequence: CSVEVSNTGELFF. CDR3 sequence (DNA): TGCAGCGTTGAAGTTAGCAACACCGGGGAGCTGTTTTTT.

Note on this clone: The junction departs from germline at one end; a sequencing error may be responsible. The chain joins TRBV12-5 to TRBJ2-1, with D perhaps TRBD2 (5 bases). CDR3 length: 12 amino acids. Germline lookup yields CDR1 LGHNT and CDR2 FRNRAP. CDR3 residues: CASGLDYSEQFF. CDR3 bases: TGTGCTAGTGGTTTAGACTACAGTGAGCAGTTCTTC.

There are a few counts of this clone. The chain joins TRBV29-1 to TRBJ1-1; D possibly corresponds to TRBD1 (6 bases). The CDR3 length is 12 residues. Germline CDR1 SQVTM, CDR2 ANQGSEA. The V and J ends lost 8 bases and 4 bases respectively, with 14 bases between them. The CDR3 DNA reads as TGCAGCTTCTTACAGGGTAGCACTGAAGCTTTCTTT. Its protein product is CSFLQGSTEAFF.

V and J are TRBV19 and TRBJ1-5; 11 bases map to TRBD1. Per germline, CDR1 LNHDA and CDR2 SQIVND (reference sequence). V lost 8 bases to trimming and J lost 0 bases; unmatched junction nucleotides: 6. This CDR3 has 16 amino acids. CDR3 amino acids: CASEGQGVYSNQPQHF. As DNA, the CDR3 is TGTGCCAGTGAGGGACAGGGGGTTTATAGCAATCAGCCCCAGCATTTT.

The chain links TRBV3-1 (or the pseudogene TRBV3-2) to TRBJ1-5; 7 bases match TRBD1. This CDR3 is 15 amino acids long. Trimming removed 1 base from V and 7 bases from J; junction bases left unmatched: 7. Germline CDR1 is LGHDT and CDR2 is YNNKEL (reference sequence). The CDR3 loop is CASSQGQGGGQPQHF. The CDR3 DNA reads TGTGCCAGCAGCCAAGGGCAGGGGGGTGGACAGCCCCAGCATTTT.

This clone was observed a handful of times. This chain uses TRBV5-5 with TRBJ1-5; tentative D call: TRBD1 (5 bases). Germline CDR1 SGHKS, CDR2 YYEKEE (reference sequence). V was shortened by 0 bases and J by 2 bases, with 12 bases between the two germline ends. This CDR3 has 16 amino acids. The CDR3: CASSLAILQGNQPQHF. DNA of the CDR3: TGTGCCAGCAGCTTGGCCATCTTACAGGGCAATCAGCCCCAGCATTTT.

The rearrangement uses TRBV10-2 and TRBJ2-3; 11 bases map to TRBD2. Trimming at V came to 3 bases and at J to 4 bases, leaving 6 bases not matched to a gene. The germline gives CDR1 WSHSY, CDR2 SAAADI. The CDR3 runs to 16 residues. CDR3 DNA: TGCGCCAGCAGTGAACTAGCGGGAGTCGTGGCAGATACGCAGTATTTT. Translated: CASSELAGVVADTQYF.

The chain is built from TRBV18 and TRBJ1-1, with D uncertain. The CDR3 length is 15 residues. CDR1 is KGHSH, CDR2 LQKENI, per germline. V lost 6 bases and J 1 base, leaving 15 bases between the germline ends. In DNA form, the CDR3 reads TGTGCCAGCTCTCCCTCTAGGTTGGGGAACACTGAAGCTTTCTTT. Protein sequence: CASSPSRLGNTEAFF.

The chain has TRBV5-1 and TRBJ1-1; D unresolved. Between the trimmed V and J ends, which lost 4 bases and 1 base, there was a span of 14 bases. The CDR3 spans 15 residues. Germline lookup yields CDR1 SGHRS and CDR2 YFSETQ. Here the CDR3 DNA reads TGCGCCAGCAGCCCCCAGGCGGGAAAGAACACTGAAGCTTTCTTT. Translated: CASSPQAGKNTEAFF.

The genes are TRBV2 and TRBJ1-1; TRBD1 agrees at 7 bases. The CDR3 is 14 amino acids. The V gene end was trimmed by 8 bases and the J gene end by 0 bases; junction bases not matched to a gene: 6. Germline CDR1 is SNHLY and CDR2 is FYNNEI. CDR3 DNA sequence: TGTGCCAGCCAGGGGGGCAGAATGAACACTGAAGCTTTCTTT. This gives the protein CASQGGRMNTEAFF. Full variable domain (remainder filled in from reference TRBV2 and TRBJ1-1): EPEVTQTPSHQVTQMGQEVILRCVPISNHLYFYWYRQILGQKVEFLVSFYNNEISEKSEIFDDQFSVERPDGSNFTLKIRSTKLEDSAMYFCASQGGRMNTEAFFGQGTRLTVV.